The entry below gives a single T cell receptor (beta chain) sequence along with its context. Its antigen remains unidentified. The entry originates in a study of T cell responses to AZD1222 COVID-19 vaccine. Study overall: Doses given second, at about 4 or about 12 weeks, were pooled. Study results and caveats: Two doses of AZD1222 preceded a rise in Spike-specific TCR breadth and depth.

This CDR3 region has 15 residues. The germline V gene encodes CDR1 KGHSH and CDR2 LQKENI. The germline V and J ends were trimmed by 4 bases and 3 bases, with 15 bases remaining between them. The assay was immunoSEQ multiplex PCR, and TCRdb's table has in-frame clones only and misses some. In the table there are about 100,000 clones, 80% to 95% of which are singletons. The sequencing here drew on peripheral blood, taken on day 0 of AZD1222 vaccination. The sequence was obtained from an adult in good health. The V gene is TRBV18, the J gene TRBJ1-1; TRBD1 is a possible D gene (5 bases). The CDR3, as DNA: TGTGCCAGCTCACAATCATCGGGGCTCGACACTGAAGCTTTCTTT. Protein: CASSQSSGLDTEAFF.